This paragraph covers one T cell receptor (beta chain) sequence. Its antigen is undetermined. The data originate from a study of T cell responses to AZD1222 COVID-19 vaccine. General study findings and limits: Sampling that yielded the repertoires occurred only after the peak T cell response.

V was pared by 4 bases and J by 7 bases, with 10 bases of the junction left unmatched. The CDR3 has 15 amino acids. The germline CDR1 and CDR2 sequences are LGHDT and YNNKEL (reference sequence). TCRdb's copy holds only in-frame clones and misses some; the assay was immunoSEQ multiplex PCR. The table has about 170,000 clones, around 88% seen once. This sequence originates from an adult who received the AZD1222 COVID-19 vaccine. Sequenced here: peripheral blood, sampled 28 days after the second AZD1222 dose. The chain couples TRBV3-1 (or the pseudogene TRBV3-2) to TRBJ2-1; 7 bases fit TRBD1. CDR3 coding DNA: TGTGCCAGCAGCCCGGACAGGATGTTTGGAAATGAGCAGTTCTTC. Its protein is CASSPDRMFGNEQFF.